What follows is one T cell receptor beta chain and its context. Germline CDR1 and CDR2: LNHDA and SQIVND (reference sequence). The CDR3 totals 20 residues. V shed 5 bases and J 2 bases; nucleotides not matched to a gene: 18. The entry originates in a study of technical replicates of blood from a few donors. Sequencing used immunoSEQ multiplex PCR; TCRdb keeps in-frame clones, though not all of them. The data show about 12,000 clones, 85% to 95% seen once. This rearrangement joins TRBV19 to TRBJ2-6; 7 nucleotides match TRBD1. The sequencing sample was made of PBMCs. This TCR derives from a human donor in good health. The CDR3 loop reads CASSSPRDRAALAGANVLTF. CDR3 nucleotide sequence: TGTGCCAGTAGTTCGCCCCGCGACAGGGCAGCACTGGCTGGGGCCAACGTCCTGACTTTC.